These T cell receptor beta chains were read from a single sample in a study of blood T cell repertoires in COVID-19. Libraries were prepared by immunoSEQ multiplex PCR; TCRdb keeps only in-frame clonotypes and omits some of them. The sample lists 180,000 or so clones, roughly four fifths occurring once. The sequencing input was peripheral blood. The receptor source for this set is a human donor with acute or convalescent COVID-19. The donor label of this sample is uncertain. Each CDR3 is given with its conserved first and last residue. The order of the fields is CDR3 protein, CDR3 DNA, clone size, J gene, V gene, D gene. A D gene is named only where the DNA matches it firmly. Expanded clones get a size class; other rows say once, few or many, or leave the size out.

CDR3aa: CASSFRASGPQTQYF
CDR3nt: TGTGCCAGCAGCTTCCGGGCTAGCGGCCCCCAGACCCAGTACTTC
abundance: once
j_gene: TRBJ2-5
v_gene: TRBV5-6
d_gene: TRBD2

CDR3aa: CASSTPGGNTEAFF
CDR3nt: TGTGCCAGTAGTACCCCCGGCGGGAACACTGAAGCTTTCTTT
abundance: .
j_gene: TRBJ1-1
v_gene: TRBV19
d_gene: .

CDR3aa: CASSAGLAGGSKLGEQFF
CDR3nt: TGTGCCAGCAGCGCCGGACTAGCGGGAGGGTCGAAATTAGGTGAGCAGTTCTTC
abundance: .
j_gene: TRBJ2-1
v_gene: TRBV9
d_gene: TRBD2

CDR3aa: CASSLEDRDTIYF
CDR3nt: TGTGCCAGCAGCTTAGAGGACAGAGACACCATATATTTT
abundance: few
j_gene: TRBJ1-3
v_gene: TRBV7-8
d_gene: .

CDR3aa: CASNRGQDGNTIYF
CDR3nt: TGCGCCAGCAATAGGGGGCAAGATGGAAACACCATATATTTT
abundance: .
j_gene: TRBJ1-3
v_gene: TRBV10-2
d_gene: TRBD1

CDR3aa: CASSPRGPSGSGEQFF
CDR3nt: TGTGCCAGCAGCCCAAGGGGGCCTAGCGGGAGTGGTGAGCAGTTCTTC
abundance: .
j_gene: TRBJ2-1
v_gene: TRBV4-2
d_gene: TRBD2

CDR3aa: CASSLEPVDYGYTF
CDR3nt: TGCGCCAGCAGTTTAGAGCCGGTAGACTATGGCTACACCTTC
abundance: .
j_gene: TRBJ1-2
v_gene: TRBV5-1
d_gene: .

CDR3aa: CASSVAGVTDTQYF
CDR3nt: TGTGCCAGCAGCGTAGCGGGAGTAACGGATACGCAGTATTTT
abundance: .
j_gene: TRBJ2-3
v_gene: TRBV11-2
d_gene: TRBD2

CDR3aa: CASRQGGTGPYEQYF
CDR3nt: TGTGCCAGCAGACAAGGCGGGACAGGTCCGTACGAGCAGTACTTC
abundance: .
j_gene: TRBJ2-7
v_gene: TRBV7-2
d_gene: TRBD1

CDR3aa: CASRSLAGSPLHF
CDR3nt: TGTGCCAGCAGATCTTTAGCGGGTTCACCCCTCCACTTT
abundance: once
j_gene: TRBJ1-6
v_gene: TRBV6-5
d_gene: .

CDR3aa: CASSESYRGEKAFF
CDR3nt: TGTGCCAGCAGTGAATCGTACAGGGGGGAAAAAGCTTTCTTT
abundance: .
j_gene: TRBJ1-1
v_gene: TRBV6-1
d_gene: TRBD1

CDR3aa: CASSVSGSGNTIYF
CDR3nt: TGTGCCAGCAGCGTATCCGGTTCAGGAAACACCATATATTTT
abundance: .
j_gene: TRBJ1-3
v_gene: TRBV9
d_gene: .

CDR3aa: CSVPQGKGYEQYF
CDR3nt: TGCAGCGTTCCCCAGGGAAAAGGGTACGAGCAGTACTTC
abundance: .
j_gene: TRBJ2-7
v_gene: TRBV29-1
d_gene: .

CDR3aa: CASRLGDRVNQPQHF
CDR3nt: TGTGCAAGTCGCTTAGGGGACAGGGTGAATCAGCCCCAGCATTTT
abundance: .
j_gene: TRBJ1-5
v_gene: TRBV12-2
d_gene: .

CDR3aa: CASSPSGTRGYGYTF
CDR3nt: TGCGCCAGCAGCCCCTCCGGGACACGGGGCTATGGCTACACCTTC
abundance: .
j_gene: TRBJ1-2
v_gene: TRBV5-1
d_gene: .

CDR3aa: CASRKMRDRAPPQHF
CDR3nt: TGTGCCAGCCGAAAAATGCGGGACAGGGCCCCCCCCCAGCATTTT
abundance: .
j_gene: TRBJ1-5
v_gene: TRBV2
d_gene: TRBD1

CDR3aa: CAWAPPTSGVYEQYF
CDR3nt: TGTGCCTGGGCCCCCCCCACTAGCGGGGTATACGAGCAGTACTTC
abundance: .
j_gene: TRBJ2-7
v_gene: TRBV30
d_gene: TRBD2

CDR3aa: CASSLGDRGSSPLHF
CDR3nt: TGTGCCAGCAGTTTAGGGGACAGGGGGAGTTCACCCCTCCACTTT
abundance: .
j_gene: TRBJ1-6
v_gene: TRBV28
d_gene: TRBD1

CDR3aa: CASSNRVGGPQAFF
CDR3nt: TGTGCCAGCAGCAACAGAGTGGGGGGACCCCAAGCTTTCTTT
abundance: .
j_gene: TRBJ1-1
v_gene: TRBV6-5
d_gene: .

CDR3aa: CASRGQGNLGEAFF
CDR3nt: TGTGCCAGCAGGGGACAGGGGAATTTGGGTGAAGCTTTCTTT
abundance: .
j_gene: TRBJ1-1
v_gene: TRBV2
d_gene: TRBD1

CDR3aa: CASQFPGSGNTIYF
CDR3nt: TGTGCCAGCCAATTTCCGGGGAGTGGAAACACCATATATTTT
abundance: .
j_gene: TRBJ1-3
v_gene: TRBV6-5
d_gene: .

CDR3aa: CASREGAQGRTQYF
CDR3nt: TGTGCCAGCAGGGAGGGGGCCCAAGGACGGACCCAGTACTTC
abundance: .
j_gene: TRBJ2-5
v_gene: TRBV28
d_gene: .

CDR3aa: CASSSIAGGNEQFF
CDR3nt: TGTGCCAGCAGCTCTATAGCGGGAGGCAATGAGCAGTTCTTC
abundance: few
j_gene: TRBJ2-1
v_gene: TRBV7-3
d_gene: TRBD2

CDR3aa: CASAPGLRGLRNKRDTEAFF
CDR3nt: TGTGCTAGTGCCCCTGGGCTCAGGGGGCTCCGAAATAAGCGGGACACTGAAGCTTTCTTT
abundance: .
j_gene: TRBJ1-1
v_gene: TRBV12-5
d_gene: TRBD1

CDR3aa: CASSSEGRDLNEQFF
CDR3nt: TGCGCCAGCAGCTCGGAGGGGCGGGACCTCAATGAGCAGTTCTTC
abundance: .
j_gene: TRBJ2-1
v_gene: TRBV5-1
d_gene: .

CDR3aa: CSVSGTSGANVLTF
CDR3nt: TGCAGCGTGAGCGGGACCTCTGGGGCCAACGTCCTGACTTTC
abundance: .
j_gene: TRBJ2-6
v_gene: TRBV29-1
d_gene: TRBD2

CDR3aa: CASSYSLLAGEPSSTDTQYF
CDR3nt: TGTGCCAGCAGTTACTCGTTACTAGCGGGGGAACCATCTAGCACAGATACGCAGTATTTT
abundance: .
j_gene: TRBJ2-3
v_gene: TRBV6-2/TRBV6-3
d_gene: TRBD2

CDR3aa: CASSSSSNYGYTF
CDR3nt: TGTGCCAGCAGTTCCAGTTCCAACTATGGCTACACCTTC
abundance: .
j_gene: TRBJ1-2
v_gene: TRBV6-6
d_gene: .

CDR3aa: CSPSGIDRSKNIQYF
CDR3nt: TGCAGCCCATCCGGGATCGACAGGAGCAAAAACATTCAGTACTTC
abundance: once
j_gene: TRBJ2-4
v_gene: TRBV29-1
d_gene: .

CDR3aa: CASSRDRDAFF
CDR3nt: TGTGCCAGCAGCCGGGACAGGGATGCGTTCTTC
abundance: .
j_gene: TRBJ2-1
v_gene: TRBV6-2/TRBV6-3
d_gene: TRBD1

CDR3aa: CASSLGVSSGGYNEQFF
CDR3nt: TGTGCCAGCAGCTTAGGAGTATCTAGCGGGGGATACAATGAGCAGTTCTTC
abundance: once
j_gene: TRBJ2-1
v_gene: TRBV7-2
d_gene: TRBD2

CDR3aa: CASSLAPGQNYGYTF
CDR3nt: TGTGCCAGCAGCCTGGCTCCGGGACAGAACTATGGCTACACCTTC
abundance: .
j_gene: TRBJ1-2
v_gene: TRBV7-2
d_gene: TRBD1

CDR3aa: CATSVRDQEKLFF
CDR3nt: TGTGCCACCAGCGTGAGGGATCAAGAAAAACTGTTTTTT
abundance: .
j_gene: TRBJ1-4
v_gene: TRBV15
d_gene: .

CDR3aa: CASSLLAGGPYEQYF
CDR3nt: TGTGCCAGCAGCTTACTAGCGGGAGGGCCCTACGAGCAGTACTTC
abundance: .
j_gene: TRBJ2-7
v_gene: TRBV9
d_gene: TRBD2

CDR3aa: CAWSGRDSYGYTF
CDR3nt: TGTGCCTGGAGTGGAAGGGACAGCTATGGCTACACCTTC
abundance: once
j_gene: TRBJ1-2
v_gene: TRBV30
d_gene: TRBD1

CDR3aa: CASSLLGQGSGPQHF
CDR3nt: TGTGCCAGCAGCCTACTGGGACAGGGTAGTGGGCCCCAGCATTTT
abundance: .
j_gene: TRBJ1-5
v_gene: TRBV7-9
d_gene: TRBD1

CDR3aa: CASSPDLAGGQFF
CDR3nt: TGTGCCAGTAGTCCGGACCTAGCGGGAGGGCAGTTCTTC
abundance: many
j_gene: TRBJ2-1
v_gene: TRBV19
d_gene: TRBD2

CDR3aa: CASSSVLSGGTEAFF
CDR3nt: TGTGCCAGCAGCTCGGTACTATCGGGGGGGACTGAAGCTTTCTTT
abundance: .
j_gene: TRBJ1-1
v_gene: TRBV7-8
d_gene: .

CDR3aa: CASSKSLMRGLDQPQHF
CDR3nt: TGTGCCAGCAGCAAGTCCCTGATGCGGGGTTTGGATCAGCCCCAGCATTTT
abundance: .
j_gene: TRBJ1-5
v_gene: TRBV28
d_gene: .

CDR3aa: CASSSGLAGTVTDTQYF
CDR3nt: TGCGCCAGCAGCTCAGGACTAGCGGGGACGGTTACAGATACGCAGTATTTT
abundance: .
j_gene: TRBJ2-3
v_gene: TRBV5-1
d_gene: TRBD2

CDR3aa: CASSPPGQPYEQYF
CDR3nt: TGTGCCAGCTCACCACCGGGACAGCCCTACGAGCAGTACTTC
abundance: .
j_gene: TRBJ2-7
v_gene: TRBV18
d_gene: TRBD1

CDR3aa: CASTPWGADTQYF
CDR3nt: TGTGCCAGCACCCCGTGGGGGGCAGATACGCAGTATTTT
abundance: .
j_gene: TRBJ2-3
v_gene: TRBV6-2/TRBV6-3
d_gene: .

CDR3aa: CASSPAGSNYEQYF
CDR3nt: TGTGCCAGCTCACCGGCGGGTAGCAACTACGAGCAGTACTTC
abundance: .
j_gene: TRBJ2-7
v_gene: TRBV18
d_gene: .

CDR3aa: CSVWTGWNSPLHF
CDR3nt: TGCAGCGTTTGGACAGGGTGGAATTCACCCCTCCACTTT
abundance: .
j_gene: TRBJ1-6
v_gene: TRBV29-1
d_gene: TRBD1

CDR3aa: CASSATRSSYNSPLHF
CDR3nt: TGTGCCAGCAGTGCCACACGGAGCTCCTATAATTCACCCCTCCACTTT
abundance: .
j_gene: TRBJ1-6
v_gene: TRBV2
d_gene: .

CDR3aa: CASSHGLAGFTDTQYF
CDR3nt: TGTGCCAGCAGCCACGGACTAGCGGGGTTCACAGATACGCAGTATTTT
abundance: few
j_gene: TRBJ2-3
v_gene: TRBV7-9
d_gene: TRBD2

CDR3aa: CASSEWDTQYNEQFF
CDR3nt: TGTGCCAGCAGTGAGTGGGACACCCAGTACAATGAGCAGTTCTTC
abundance: .
j_gene: TRBJ2-1
v_gene: TRBV6-1
d_gene: .

CDR3aa: CASSYSGTGGSGELFF
CDR3nt: TGTGCCAGCAGTTACTCCGGGACAGGGGGGTCCGGGGAGCTGTTTTTT
abundance: .
j_gene: TRBJ2-2
v_gene: TRBV6-5
d_gene: TRBD1

CDR3aa: CASSEGRSSGNTIYF
CDR3nt: TGTGCCAGCAGTGAAGGGAGAAGCTCTGGAAACACCATATATTTT
abundance: .
j_gene: TRBJ1-3
v_gene: TRBV6-1
d_gene: .

CDR3aa: CAVKGGDRGYTF
CDR3nt: TGTGCCGTTAAGGGAGGGGATAGGGGCTACACCTTC
abundance: once
j_gene: TRBJ1-2
v_gene: TRBV28
d_gene: .

CDR3aa: CASSAGDRRENTIYF
CDR3nt: TGTGCCAGCAGCGCCGGGGACAGGAGGGAAAACACCATATATTTT
abundance: .
j_gene: TRBJ1-3
v_gene: TRBV6-5
d_gene: TRBD1

CDR3aa: CASSPRGVSYNEQFF
CDR3nt: TGTGCCAGCAGCCCCCGGGGGGTCTCCTACAATGAGCAGTTCTTC
abundance: .
j_gene: TRBJ2-1
v_gene: TRBV9
d_gene: TRBD2

CDR3aa: CASSPGQDYGYTF
CDR3nt: TGTGCCAGCAGCCCGGGACAGGATTATGGCTACACCTTC
abundance: .
j_gene: TRBJ1-2
v_gene: TRBV2
d_gene: TRBD1

CDR3aa: CASRPGTGGNYGYTF
CDR3nt: TGTGCCAGCAGGCCTGGGACAGGGGGTAACTATGGCTACACCTTC
abundance: few
j_gene: TRBJ1-2
v_gene: TRBV28
d_gene: TRBD1

CDR3aa: CATLADLENPQYF
CDR3nt: TGTGCCACCCTAGCGGACTTAGAGAACCCACAGTACTTC
abundance: .
j_gene: TRBJ2-7
v_gene: TRBV5-4
d_gene: TRBD2

CDR3aa: CAISGTGGLNTEAFF
CDR3nt: TGTGCCATCAGTGGGACAGGGGGATTGAACACTGAAGCTTTCTTT
abundance: .
j_gene: TRBJ1-1
v_gene: TRBV10-3
d_gene: TRBD1

CDR3aa: CASSDGDRRSYEQYF
CDR3nt: TGTGCCAGCAGTGATGGGGACAGGCGCTCCTACGAGCAGTACTTC
abundance: few
j_gene: TRBJ2-7
v_gene: TRBV6-1
d_gene: TRBD1

CDR3aa: CASRGQLGANVLTF
CDR3nt: TGTGCCAGTAGGGGACAGCTTGGGGCCAACGTCCTGACTTTC
abundance: few
j_gene: TRBJ2-6
v_gene: TRBV19
d_gene: TRBD1

CDR3aa: CASSQDMGHYNEQFF
CDR3nt: TGCGCCAGCAGCCAAGATATGGGCCATTACAATGAGCAGTTCTTC
abundance: .
j_gene: TRBJ2-1
v_gene: TRBV4-1
d_gene: .

CDR3aa: CSVNSRGNTEAFF
CDR3nt: TGCAGCGTTAATTCCAGGGGGAACACTGAAGCTTTCTTT
abundance: .
j_gene: TRBJ1-1
v_gene: TRBV29-1
d_gene: .